This T cell receptor beta chain came from a study of cytomegalovirus exposure and HLA in healthy donors. In regard to this clone: Its antigen remains unidentified.

Though probably carrying unrecorded immune exposures, donors were nominally healthy at sampling. In the PCR, 60 Vbeta and 13 Jbeta primers were used. As processed by the authors: It was a later analysis that counted approximately 81 million unique TCR beta chains, of which some 10 million were shared. The protocol was immunoSEQ multiplex PCR, while the TCRdb copy is restricted to in-frame clones and leaves out a portion. The V and J calls and clone size were taken over from that table, and D and trimming were inferred from the DNA. The top ten clones hold almost 3% of a sample with about 160,000 clones, 75% of them seen once. The CDR3 is made up of 17 amino acids. CDR1 and CDR2 from the germline V gene are SEHNR and FQNEAQ (reference sequence). Losses at the gene ends were 1 base for V and 1 base for J; bases not matched to a gene: 8. Study observations and caveats: Other equally common chains were less clonally expanded than HLA-associated TCR beta chains, a later analysis showed. Several V segments, TRBV6-2 and TRBV6-3 among them, could not be told apart and were dropped.

Input material: PBMCs. The genes are TRBV7-9 and TRBJ2-3, with 7 nucleotides matching TRBD2. This TCR came from a woman between 45 and 60 years old in good health and CMV-seropositive. The CDR3 spells CASSLGGGAGGTDTQYF. The CDR3 region has the DNA TGTGCCAGCAGCTTAGGGGGGGGTGCGGGGGGCACAGATACGCAGTATTTT.